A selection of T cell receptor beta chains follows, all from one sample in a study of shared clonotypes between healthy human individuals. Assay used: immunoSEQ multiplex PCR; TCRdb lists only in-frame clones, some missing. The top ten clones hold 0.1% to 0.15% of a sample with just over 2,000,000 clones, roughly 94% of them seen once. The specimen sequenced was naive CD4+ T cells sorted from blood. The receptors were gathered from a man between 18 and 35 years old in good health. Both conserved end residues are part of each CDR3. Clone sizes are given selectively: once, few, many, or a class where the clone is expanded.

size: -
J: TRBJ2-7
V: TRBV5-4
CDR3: CASTSESDEQYF

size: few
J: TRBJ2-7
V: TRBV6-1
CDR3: CASSVASGGPGEQYF

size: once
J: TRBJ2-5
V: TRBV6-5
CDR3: CASSYIQSRETQYF

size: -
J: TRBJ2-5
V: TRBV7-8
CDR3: CASSRTGSGRGETQYF

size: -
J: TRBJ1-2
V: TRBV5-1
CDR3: CASSLALAGSDGYTF

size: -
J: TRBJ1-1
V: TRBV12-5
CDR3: CASGDGQGALNAFF

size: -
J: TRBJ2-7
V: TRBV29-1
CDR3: CSVQGLYEQYF

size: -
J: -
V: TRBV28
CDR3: CASGPGQGLYREQYF

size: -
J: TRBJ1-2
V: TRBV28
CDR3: CASDLGLNYGYTF

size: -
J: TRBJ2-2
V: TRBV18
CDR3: CASSTLGLAGAGSGELFF

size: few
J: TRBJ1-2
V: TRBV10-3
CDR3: CAISESGGDNYGYTF

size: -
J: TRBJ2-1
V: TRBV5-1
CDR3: CASSPSGSLDEQFF

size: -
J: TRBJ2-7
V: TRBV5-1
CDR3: CASRGGTGGSYEQYF

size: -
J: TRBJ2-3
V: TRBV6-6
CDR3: CASSLGFGTDTQYF

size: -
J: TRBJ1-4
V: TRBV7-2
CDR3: CASSFPGTQEKLFF

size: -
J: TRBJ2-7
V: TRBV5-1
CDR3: CASSRDALSYEQYF

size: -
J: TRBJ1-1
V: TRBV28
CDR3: CASRNGQRVTEAFF

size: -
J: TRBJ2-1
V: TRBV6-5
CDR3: CASHQTGAHEQFF

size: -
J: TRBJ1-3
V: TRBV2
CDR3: CASSVVSFSGNTIYF

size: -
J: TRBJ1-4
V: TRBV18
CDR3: CASSPPRVAGEKLFF

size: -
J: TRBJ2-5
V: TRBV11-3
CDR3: CASRPDRGRETQYF

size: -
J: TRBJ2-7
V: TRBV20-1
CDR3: CSARGSYEQYF

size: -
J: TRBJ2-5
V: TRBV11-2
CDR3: CASSLGNSGSRETQYF